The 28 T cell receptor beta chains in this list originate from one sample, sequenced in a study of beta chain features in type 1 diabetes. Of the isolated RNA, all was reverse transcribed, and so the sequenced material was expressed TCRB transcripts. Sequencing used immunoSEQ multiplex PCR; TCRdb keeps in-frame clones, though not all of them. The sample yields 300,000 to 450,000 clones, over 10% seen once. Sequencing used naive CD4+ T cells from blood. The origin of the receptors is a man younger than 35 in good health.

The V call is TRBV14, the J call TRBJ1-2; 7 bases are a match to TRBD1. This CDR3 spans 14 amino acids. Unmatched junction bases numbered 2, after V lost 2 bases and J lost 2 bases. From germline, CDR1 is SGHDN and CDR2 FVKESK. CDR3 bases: TGTGCCAGCAGCCAAATACAGGGGAACTATGGCTACACCTTC. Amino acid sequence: CASSQIQGNYGYTF.

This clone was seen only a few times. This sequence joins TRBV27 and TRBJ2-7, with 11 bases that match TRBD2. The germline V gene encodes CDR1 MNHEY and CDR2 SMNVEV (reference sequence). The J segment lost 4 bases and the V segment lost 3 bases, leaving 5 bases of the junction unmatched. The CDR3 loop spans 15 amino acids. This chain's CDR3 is CASSLVLAGGYEQYF. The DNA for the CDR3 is TGTGCCAGCAGTTTGGTTCTAGCGGGAGGATACGAGCAGTACTTC.

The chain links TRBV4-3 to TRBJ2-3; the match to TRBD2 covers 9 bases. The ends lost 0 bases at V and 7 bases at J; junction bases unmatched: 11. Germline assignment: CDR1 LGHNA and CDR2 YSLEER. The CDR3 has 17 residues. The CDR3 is CASSQEWASGERNTQYF. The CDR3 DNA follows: TGCGCCAGCAGCCAAGAGTGGGCTAGCGGGGAGAGGAATACGCAGTATTTT.

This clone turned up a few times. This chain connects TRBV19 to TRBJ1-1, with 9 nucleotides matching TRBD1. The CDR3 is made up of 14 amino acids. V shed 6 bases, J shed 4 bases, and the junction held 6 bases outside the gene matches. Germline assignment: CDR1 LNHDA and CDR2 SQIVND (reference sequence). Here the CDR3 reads CASRERDRVTEAFF. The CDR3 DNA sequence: TGTGCCAGTAGAGAAAGGGACAGGGTCACTGAAGCTTTCTTT.

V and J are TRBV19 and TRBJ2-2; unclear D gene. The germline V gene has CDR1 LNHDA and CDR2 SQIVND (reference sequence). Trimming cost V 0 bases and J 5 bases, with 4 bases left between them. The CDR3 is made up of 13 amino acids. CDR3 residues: CASSIDRTGELFF. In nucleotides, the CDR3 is TGTGCCAGTAGTATAGATCGTACCGGGGAGCTGTTTTTT.

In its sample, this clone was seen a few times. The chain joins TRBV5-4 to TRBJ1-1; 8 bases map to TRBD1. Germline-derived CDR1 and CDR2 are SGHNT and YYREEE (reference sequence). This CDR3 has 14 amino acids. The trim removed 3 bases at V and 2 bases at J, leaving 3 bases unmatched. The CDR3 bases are TGTGCCAGCAGCTCGGGACAGGAAAACACTGAAGCTTTCTTT. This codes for CASSSGQENTEAFF.

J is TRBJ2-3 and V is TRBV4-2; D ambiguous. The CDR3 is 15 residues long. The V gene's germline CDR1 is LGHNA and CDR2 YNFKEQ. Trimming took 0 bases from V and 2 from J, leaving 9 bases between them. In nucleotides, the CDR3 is TGTGCCAGCAGCCAAGAAGTAAGACACACAGATACGCAGTATTTT. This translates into CASSQEVRHTDTQYF.

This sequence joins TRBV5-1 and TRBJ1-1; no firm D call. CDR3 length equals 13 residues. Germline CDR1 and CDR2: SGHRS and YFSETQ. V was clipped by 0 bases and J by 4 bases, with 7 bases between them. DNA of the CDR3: TGCGCCAGCAGCTTGGGGTCGGGCACTGAAGCTTTCTTT. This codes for CASSLGSGTEAFF.

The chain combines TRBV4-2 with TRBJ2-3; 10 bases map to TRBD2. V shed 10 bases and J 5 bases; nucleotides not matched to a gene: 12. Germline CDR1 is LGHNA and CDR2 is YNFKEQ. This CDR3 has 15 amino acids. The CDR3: CATNSPGTSVDTQYF. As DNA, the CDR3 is TGTGCCACCAATTCACCCGGGACTAGCGTAGATACGCAGTATTTT.

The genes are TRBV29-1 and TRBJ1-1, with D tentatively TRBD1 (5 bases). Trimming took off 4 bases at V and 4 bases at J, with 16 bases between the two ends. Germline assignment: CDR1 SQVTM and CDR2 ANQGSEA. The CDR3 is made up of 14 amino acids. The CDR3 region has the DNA TGCAGCGTTGCGTATGGGCAGGGAAGCACTGAAGCTTTCTTT. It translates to CSVAYGQGSTEAFF.

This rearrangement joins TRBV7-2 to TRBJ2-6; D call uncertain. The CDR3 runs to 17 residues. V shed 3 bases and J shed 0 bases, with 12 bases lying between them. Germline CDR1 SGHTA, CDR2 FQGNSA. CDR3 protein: CASSLAGSRSGANVLTF. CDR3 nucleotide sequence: TGTGCCAGCAGCTTGGCAGGTTCCCGCTCTGGGGCCAACGTCCTGACTTTC. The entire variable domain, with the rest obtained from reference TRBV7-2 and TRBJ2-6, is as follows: GAGVSQSPSNKVTEKGKDVELRCDPISGHTALYWYRQSLGQGLEFLIYFQGNSAPDKSGLPSDRFSAERTGGSVSTLTIQRTQQEDSAVYLCASSLAGSRSGANVLTFGAGSRLTVL.

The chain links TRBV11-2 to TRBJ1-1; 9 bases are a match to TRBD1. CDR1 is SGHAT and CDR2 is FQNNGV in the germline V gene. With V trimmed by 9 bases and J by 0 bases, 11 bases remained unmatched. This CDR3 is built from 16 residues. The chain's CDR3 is CASTPGQGFMNTEAFF. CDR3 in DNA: TGTGCCAGTACCCCGGGACAGGGTTTCATGAACACTGAAGCTTTCTTT. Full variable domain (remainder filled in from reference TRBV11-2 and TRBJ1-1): EAGVAQSPRYKIIEKRQSVAFWCNPISGHATLYWYQQILGQGPKLLIQFQNNGVVDDSQLPKDRFSAERLKGVDSTLKIQPAKLEDSAVYLCASTPGQGFMNTEAFFGQGTRLTVV.

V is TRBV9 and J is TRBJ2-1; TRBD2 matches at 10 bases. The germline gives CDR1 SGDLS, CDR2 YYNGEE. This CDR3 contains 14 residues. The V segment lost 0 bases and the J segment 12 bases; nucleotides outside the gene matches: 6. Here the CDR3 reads CASSVVASGSRQFF. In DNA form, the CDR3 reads TGTGCCAGCAGCGTAGTGGCTAGCGGGAGTAGGCAGTTCTTC.

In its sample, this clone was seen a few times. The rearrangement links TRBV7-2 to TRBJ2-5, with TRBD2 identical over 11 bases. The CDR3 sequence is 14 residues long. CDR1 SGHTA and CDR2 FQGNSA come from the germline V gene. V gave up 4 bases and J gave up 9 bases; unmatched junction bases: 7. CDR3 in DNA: TGTGCCAGCAGCTCTACTAGCGGGAGCGTAGCCCAGTACTTC. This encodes CASSSTSGSVAQYF.

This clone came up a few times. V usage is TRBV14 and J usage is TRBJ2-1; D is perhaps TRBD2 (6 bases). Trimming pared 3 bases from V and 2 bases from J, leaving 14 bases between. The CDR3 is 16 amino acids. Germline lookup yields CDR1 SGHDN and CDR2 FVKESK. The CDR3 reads CASSQYGDSTYNEQFF. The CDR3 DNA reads TGTGCCAGCAGCCAGTACGGGGACTCTACCTACAATGAGCAGTTCTTC.

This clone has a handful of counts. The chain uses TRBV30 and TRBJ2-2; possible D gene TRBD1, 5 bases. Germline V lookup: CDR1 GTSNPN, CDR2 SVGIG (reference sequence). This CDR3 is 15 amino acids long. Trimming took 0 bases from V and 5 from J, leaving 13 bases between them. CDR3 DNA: TGTGCCTGGAGTGTGCAACAGGCAAGGACCGGGGAGCTGTTTTTT. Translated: CAWSVQQARTGELFF.

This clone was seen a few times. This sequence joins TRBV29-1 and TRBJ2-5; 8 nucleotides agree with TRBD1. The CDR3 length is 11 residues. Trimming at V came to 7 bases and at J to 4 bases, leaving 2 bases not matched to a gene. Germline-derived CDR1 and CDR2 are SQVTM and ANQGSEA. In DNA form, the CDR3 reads TGCAGCGCGGACAGGGCAGAGACCCAGTACTTC. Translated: CSADRAETQYF.

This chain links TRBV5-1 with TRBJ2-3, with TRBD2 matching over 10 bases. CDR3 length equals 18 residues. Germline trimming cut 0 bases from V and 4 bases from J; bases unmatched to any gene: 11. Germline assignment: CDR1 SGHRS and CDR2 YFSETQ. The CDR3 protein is CASSLGLAGGNSPDTQYF. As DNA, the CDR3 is TGCGCCAGCAGCTTGGGACTAGCGGGTGGAAATTCCCCAGATACGCAGTATTTT.

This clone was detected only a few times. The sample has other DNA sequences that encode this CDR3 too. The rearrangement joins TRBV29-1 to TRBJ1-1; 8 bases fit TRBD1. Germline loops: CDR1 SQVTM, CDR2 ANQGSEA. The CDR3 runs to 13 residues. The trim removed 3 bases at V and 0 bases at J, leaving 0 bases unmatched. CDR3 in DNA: TGCAGCGTTGACAGGGGGCTGAACACTGAAGCTTTCTTT. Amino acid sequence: CSVDRGLNTEAFF.

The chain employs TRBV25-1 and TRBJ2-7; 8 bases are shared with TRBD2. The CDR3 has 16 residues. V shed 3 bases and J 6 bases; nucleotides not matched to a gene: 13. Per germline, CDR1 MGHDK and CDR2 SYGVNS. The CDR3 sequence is CASSDDLAGTFGEQYF. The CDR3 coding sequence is TGTGCCAGCAGTGATGATTTAGCGGGAACATTCGGCGAGCAGTACTTC.

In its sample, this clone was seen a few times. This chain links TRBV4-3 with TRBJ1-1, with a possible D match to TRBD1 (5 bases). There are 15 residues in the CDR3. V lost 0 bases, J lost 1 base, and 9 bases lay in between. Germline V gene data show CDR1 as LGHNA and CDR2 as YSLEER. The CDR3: CASSQDHRPNTEAFF. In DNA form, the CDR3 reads TGCGCCAGCAGCCAAGATCACAGGCCGAACACTGAAGCTTTCTTT.

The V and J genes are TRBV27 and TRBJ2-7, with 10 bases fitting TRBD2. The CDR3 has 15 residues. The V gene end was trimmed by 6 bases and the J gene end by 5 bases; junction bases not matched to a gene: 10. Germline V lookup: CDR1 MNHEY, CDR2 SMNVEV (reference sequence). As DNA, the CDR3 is TGTGCCAGCAGGAACAGCGGGGGGGCATGGGACGAGCAGTACTTC. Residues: CASRNSGGAWDEQYF.

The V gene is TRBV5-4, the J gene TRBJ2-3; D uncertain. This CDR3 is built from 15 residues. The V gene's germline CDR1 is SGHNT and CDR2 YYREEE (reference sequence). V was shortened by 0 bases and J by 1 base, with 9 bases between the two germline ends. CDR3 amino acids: CASSLGSRRTDTQYF. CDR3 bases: TGTGCCAGCAGCTTGGGTTCTAGACGCACAGATACGCAGTATTTT.

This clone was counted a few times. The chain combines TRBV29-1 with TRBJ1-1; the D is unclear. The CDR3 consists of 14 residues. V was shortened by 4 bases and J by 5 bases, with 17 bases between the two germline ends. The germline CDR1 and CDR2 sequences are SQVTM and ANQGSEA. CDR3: CSVAAGGVGTEAFF. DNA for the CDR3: TGCAGCGTTGCAGCCGGTGGAGTCGGGACTGAAGCTTTCTTT.

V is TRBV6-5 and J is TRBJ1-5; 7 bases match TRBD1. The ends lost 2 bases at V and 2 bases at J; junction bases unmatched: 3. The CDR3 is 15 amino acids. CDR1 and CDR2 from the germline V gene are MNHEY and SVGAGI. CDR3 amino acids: CASSYGGGGNQPQHF. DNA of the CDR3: TGTGCCAGCAGTTACGGAGGGGGCGGCAATCAGCCCCAGCATTTT.

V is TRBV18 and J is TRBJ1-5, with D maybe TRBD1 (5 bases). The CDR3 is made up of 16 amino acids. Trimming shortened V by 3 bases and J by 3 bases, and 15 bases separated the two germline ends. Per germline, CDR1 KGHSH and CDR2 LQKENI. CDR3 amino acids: CASSPRAGGYNQPQHF. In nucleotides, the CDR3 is TGTGCCAGCTCACCGAGGGCCGGGGGATACAATCAGCCCCAGCATTTT.

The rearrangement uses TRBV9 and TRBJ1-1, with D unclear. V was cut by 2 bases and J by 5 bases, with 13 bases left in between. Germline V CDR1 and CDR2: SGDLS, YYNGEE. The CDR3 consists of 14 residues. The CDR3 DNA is TGTGCCAGCAGCGTGGACCCGGAGGGTACTGAAGCTTTCTTT. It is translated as CASSVDPEGTEAFF.

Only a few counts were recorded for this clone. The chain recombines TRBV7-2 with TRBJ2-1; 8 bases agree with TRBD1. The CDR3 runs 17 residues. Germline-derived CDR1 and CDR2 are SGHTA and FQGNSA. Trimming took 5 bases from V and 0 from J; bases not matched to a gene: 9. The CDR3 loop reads CASSDRRDRGSYNEQFF. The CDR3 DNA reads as TGTGCCAGCAGCGACAGGAGAGACAGGGGCTCCTACAATGAGCAGTTCTTC.